One and the same sample provided the 20 T cell receptor beta chains below, sequenced in a study of T cell responses to AZD1222 COVID-19 vaccine. Produced via immunoSEQ multiplex PCR; TCRdb's table is partial and in-frame only. This table holds around 94,000 clones, about 88% found once. The sample consisted of peripheral blood, taken on day 0 of AZD1222 vaccination. The receptors were gathered from an adult in good health.

This rearrangement joins TRBV28 to TRBJ1-2; 9 positions match TRBD1. The CDR3 loop spans 13 amino acids. V dropped 4 bases and J dropped 7; count of bases not matched to a gene: 4. Germline CDR1 reads MDHEN; CDR2 reads SYDVKM. CDR3 sequence: CASSSGQGGGYTF. CDR3 coding DNA: TGTGCCAGCAGTTCGGGACAGGGTGGTGGCTACACCTTC.

In its sample, this clone was seen once. The V and J genes are TRBV4-1 and TRBJ2-3, with 9 bases fitting TRBD2. V dropped 3 bases and J dropped 1; count of bases not matched to a gene: 8. The CDR3 loop spans 17 amino acids. Germline CDR1 MGHRA, CDR2 YSYEKL. As DNA, the CDR3 is TGCGCCAGCAGCCATGGAGTGAGCGGGGGGCGCACAGATACGCAGTATTTT. Residues: CASSHGVSGGRTDTQYF.

The J gene is TRBJ2-5, the V gene TRBV28; D might be TRBD2 (6 bases). Looked up from germline, CDR1 is MDHEN and CDR2 is SYDVKM. V was cut by 3 bases and J by 1 base, with 9 bases left in between. The CDR3 covers 14 residues. CDR3 sequence (DNA): TGTGCCAGCAGTTTGTCGGGGGTCCAAGAGACCCAGTACTTC. Translated: CASSLSGVQETQYF.

This chain joins TRBV6-5 and TRBJ1-2; D gene unclear. CDR1 is MNHEY, CDR2 SVGAGI, per germline. CDR3 length equals 13 residues. Trimming shortened V by 6 bases and J by 4 bases, and 12 bases separated the two germline ends. The CDR3 region has the DNA TGTGCCAGCAGCGGAGGACGGGGCTATGGCTACACCTTC. This sequence encodes CASSGGRGYGYTF.

The chain joins TRBV12-3 or TRBV12-4 to TRBJ2-1; D is unclear. CDR3 length: 13 residues. The V and J ends lost 2 bases and 9 bases respectively, with 11 bases between them. CDR3 DNA: TGTGCCAGCAGTTTAAATCGGAAGGGTGAGCAGTTCTTC. It specifies CASSLNRKGEQFF.

The gene calls are TRBV5-8 and TRBJ2-7; D is perhaps TRBD1 (5 bases). Germline-derived CDR1 and CDR2 are SGHTS and YDEGEE. The CDR3 loop spans 11 amino acids. V was trimmed by 8 bases and J by 7 bases, leaving 13 bases between them. This chain's CDR3 is CARQENGEQYF. The CDR3 DNA reads as TGTGCCAGACAGGAAAATGGGGAGCAGTACTTC.

This clone has just a few counts. The V gene is TRBV5-1, the J gene TRBJ2-1, with 9 bases lining up with TRBD2. CDR1 and CDR2 from the germline V gene are SGHRS and YFSETQ. Germline trimming cut 4 bases from V and 6 bases from J; bases unmatched to any gene: 8. CDR3 length: 15 amino acids. CDR3 sequence: CASSALAGGSNEQFF. The CDR3 DNA reads as TGCGCCAGCAGCGCCTTGGCGGGAGGGAGCAATGAGCAGTTCTTC.

This chain links TRBV9 with TRBJ2-2, with 8 bases identical to TRBD1. Germline CDR1 SGDLS, CDR2 YYNGEE. This CDR3 spans 17 amino acids. V was clipped by 0 bases and J by 0 bases; unmatched bases: 4. The CDR3 protein is CASSVGGTGANTGELFF. DNA of the CDR3: TGTGCCAGCAGCGTAGGTGGGACAGGAGCGAACACCGGGGAGCTGTTTTTT.

V usage is TRBV30 and J usage is TRBJ1-1; no definite D call. The germline V and J ends were trimmed by 5 bases and 1 base, with 14 bases remaining between them. Germline values: CDR1 GTSNPN, CDR2 SVGIG (reference sequence). This CDR3 is built from 14 residues. CDR3 DNA sequence: TGTGCCTGGCGACCAAGGACCAGGAACACTGAAGCTTTCTTT. It translates to CAWRPRTRNTEAFF.

This rearrangement joins TRBV6-2 or TRBV6-3 to TRBJ1-1, with 8 bases fitting TRBD1. The CDR3 is 14 residues long. CDR1 and CDR2 (germline): MNHEY, SVGEGT. V was pared by 2 bases and J by 7 bases, with 6 bases of the junction left unmatched. The CDR3 coding sequence is TGTGCCAGCAGTTACCGGACAGGGTATAATGAAGCTTTCTTT. It encodes CASSYRTGYNEAFF.

This clone was detected only once. The CDR3 protein is CARETPGTDTQYF. The CDR3 DNA reads as TGTGCCAGGGAAACACCGGGTACAGATACGCAGTATTTT. V is TRBV2 and J is TRBJ2-3; D ambiguous. The CDR3 contains 13 residues. V lost 9 bases to trimming and J lost 3 bases, with 13 bases between them. CDR1 and CDR2 (germline): SNHLY, FYNNEI.

V and J are TRBV2 and TRBJ2-7, with 7 bases matching TRBD1. V trimming: 8 bases; J trimming: 5 bases; junction bases outside the gene matches: 12. Germline V gives CDR1 SNHLY, CDR2 FYNNEI. The CDR3 consists of 14 residues. DNA of the CDR3: TGTGCCAGCTGCAACTTCCAGGGGGAAGACGAGCAGTACTTC. Translated, it gives CASCNFQGEDEQYF.

The chain links TRBV24-1 to TRBJ2-7; the D is unclear. The CDR3 has 12 amino acids. V was trimmed by 5 bases and J by 4 bases, leaving 8 bases between them. Germline assignment: CDR1 KGHDR and CDR2 SFDVKD. The CDR3 bases are TGTGCCACCAGTGGTGACGGGTACGAGCAGTACTTC. Translation gives CATSGDGYEQYF.

The V and J genes are TRBV20-1 and TRBJ1-1; D is perhaps TRBD1 (5 bases). Germline V gene data show CDR1 as DFQATT and CDR2 as SNEGSKA (reference sequence). Deletions cut 3 bases from V and 6 bases from J, with 17 bases between. This CDR3 contains 14 residues. The CDR3 loop reads CSASSGGMAAEAFF. The CDR3 DNA reads TGCAGTGCTAGTTCTGGGGGAATGGCCGCTGAAGCTTTCTTT.

CDR3 residues: CASSQDSGNYGYTF. The CDR3 region has the DNA TGTGCCAGCAGCCAAGATTCAGGAAACTATGGCTACACCTTC. The chain has TRBV4-2 and TRBJ1-2; D unclear. Trimming pared 0 bases from V and 2 bases from J, leaving 7 bases between. There are 14 residues in the CDR3. From germline, CDR1 is LGHNA and CDR2 YNFKEQ.

V usage is TRBV5-4 and J usage is TRBJ2-1; 9 nucleotides match TRBD1. The germline CDR1 and CDR2 sequences are SGHNT and YYREEE (reference sequence). This CDR3 is built from 17 residues. V shed 0 bases and J 6 bases; nucleotides not matched to a gene: 10. The CDR3 is CASSLVRGTGTINEQFF. The CDR3 region has the DNA TGTGCCAGCAGCTTGGTCCGAGGGACAGGGACGATCAATGAGCAGTTCTTC.

This clone was observed once. The J gene is TRBJ1-3, the V gene TRBV2; no clear D gene. Germline V gene sequence: CDR1 SNHLY, CDR2 FYNNEI. Trimming stripped 2 bases from V and 5 bases from J, with 10 bases between. CDR3 length: 14 residues. The chain's CDR3 is CASSEPNGRNTIYF. The CDR3 coding sequence is TGTGCCAGCAGTGAACCAAATGGGCGAAACACCATATATTTT. The variable domain in full, completed from reference TRBV2 and TRBJ1-3, reads EPEVTQTPSHQVTQMGQEVILRCVPISNHLYFYWYRQILGQKVEFLVSFYNNEISEKSEIFDDQFSVERPDGSNFTLKIRSTKLEDSAMYFCASSEPNGRNTIYFGEGSWLTVV.

This rearrangement joins TRBV19 to TRBJ1-5, with D possibly TRBD1 on 5 matching bases. V was shortened by 7 bases and J by 9 bases, with 16 bases between the two germline ends. The CDR3 loop spans 13 amino acids. Germline V gene sequence: CDR1 LNHDA, CDR2 SQIVND (reference sequence). For the CDR3, the DNA is TGTGCCAGTACCCCCGGGACGGCGAGGCCCCAGCATTTT. It specifies CASTPGTARPQHF. Drawing the rest from reference TRBV19 and TRBJ1-5, the complete variable domain is DGGITQSPKYLFRKEGQNVTLSCEQNLNHDAMYWYRQDPGQGLRLIYYSQIVNDFQKGDIAEGYSVSREKKESFPLTVTSAQKNPTAFYLCASTPGTARPQHFGDGTRLSIL.

This sequence joins TRBV27 and TRBJ1-6; D gene ambiguous. V lost 6 bases and J lost 7, with 25 bases in between. The CDR3 is 18 residues long. From germline, CDR1 is MNHEY and CDR2 SMNVEV (reference sequence). For the CDR3, the DNA is TGTGCCAGCAGACCCCTTATTTGGGCAGCGTCCTCCAATTCACCCCTCCACTTT. Its translation is CASRPLIWAASSNSPLHF.

The rearrangement joins TRBV4-1 to TRBJ1-1, with D unresolved. The germline CDR1 and CDR2 sequences are MGHRA and YSYEKL. The CDR3 spans 14 residues. The V gene lost 4 bases and the J gene lost 6 bases, with 15 bases spanning the gap. DNA of the CDR3: TGCGCCAGCAGCCTCAACCGAATCGGGGCTGAAGCTTTCTTT. It codes for CASSLNRIGAEAFF.